This T cell receptor beta chain was identified in a study of blood T cell repertoires in COVID-19. Germline lookup yields CDR1 SGDLS and CDR2 YYNGEE. The length of the CDR3 is 14 residues. V was clipped by 4 bases and J by 10 bases, with 17 bases between them. Repertoires were generated with immunoSEQ multiplex PCR, while TCRdb's copy carries only in-frame clones and drops some. The sample records approximately 150,000 clones, 65% to 90% being singletons. This receptor was taken from a man between 65 and 79 years old with acute or convalescent COVID-19. The rearrangement joins TRBV9 to TRBJ1-4, with D unclear. The source material was peripheral blood. DNA for the CDR3: TGTGCCAGCAGCCCCCTAGACCAGCGGGGAAAACTGTTTTTT. This sequence encodes CASSPLDQRGKLFF.